A single sample gave rise to the 21 T cell receptor beta chains below, sequenced in a study of blood T cell repertoires in COVID-19. Sequencing used immunoSEQ multiplex PCR; TCRdb keeps in-frame clones, though not all of them. The sample shows around 220,000 clones, 75% to 85% of them seen only once. Sequencing was carried out using PBMCs or T cells enriched from blood (not recorded which). The receptors shown here come from a middle-aged woman with acute COVID-19.

As regards this clone: This sample includes further DNA sequences coding for the same CDR3. The V call is TRBV9, the J call TRBJ1-1; weak D call: TRBD1 (6 bases). Trimming cost V 3 bases and J 5 bases, with 11 bases left between them. Germline V gene data show CDR1 as SGDLS and CDR2 as YYNGEE. The CDR3 is 13 residues long. This chain's CDR3 is CASSARGLTEAFF. CDR3 nucleotides: TGTGCCAGCAGCGCCAGGGGATTAACTGAAGCTTTCTTT.

V gene TRBV18 combines with J gene TRBJ2-5; D gene unclear. Germline-derived CDR1 and CDR2 are KGHSH and LQKENI. V shed 6 bases and J shed 5 bases, with 7 bases lying between them. The CDR3 has 11 residues. DNA for the CDR3: TGTGCCAGCTCCCCGCGTGAGACCCAGTACTTC. As protein: CASSPRETQYF.

The chain employs TRBV11-1 and TRBJ2-4, with 8 positions matching TRBD2. The CDR3 length is 14 residues. Germline V gene lookup returns CDR1 SGHAT and CDR2 FQDESV (reference sequence). Trimming removed 5 bases from V and 8 bases from J; junction bases left unmatched: 8. The CDR3 region has the DNA TGTGCCAGCAGCCCATGGACTAGCAGAGACATTCAGTACTTC. It translates to CASSPWTSRDIQYF.

The chain joins TRBV19 to TRBJ2-4, with 8 bases aligning to TRBD1. Germline V gene sequence: CDR1 LNHDA, CDR2 SQIVND (reference sequence). Losses at the gene ends were 2 bases for V and 6 bases for J; bases not matched to a gene: 3. This CDR3 comprises 14 residues. The CDR3 here is CASSIPTGGNIQYF. For the CDR3, the DNA is TGTGCCAGTAGTATACCCACAGGGGGAAACATTCAGTACTTC.

The chain uses TRBV7-2 and TRBJ2-7; the match to TRBD2 covers 7 bases. The CDR3 extends over 12 amino acids. With 5 bases clipped from V and 6 bases from J, the junction kept 4 bases outside the gene matches. Germline V gene sequence: CDR1 SGHTA, CDR2 FQGNSA. CDR3: CASSPGLVEQYF. In DNA form, the CDR3 reads TGTGCCAGCAGCCCCGGACTAGTCGAGCAGTACTTC.

The chain recombines TRBV3-1 (or the pseudogene TRBV3-2) with TRBJ1-2, with TRBD1 matching 7 bases. The CDR3 runs 15 residues. CDR1 is LGHDT, CDR2 YNNKEL, per germline (reference sequence). The junction had 7 bases not matched to a gene; V was cut back by 2 bases and J by 4 bases. The CDR3 DNA reads as TGTGCCAGCAGCCAAAGGCAGGGGGTTACCTATGGCTACACCTTC. As protein: CASSQRQGVTYGYTF.

The chain joins TRBV3-1 (or the pseudogene TRBV3-2) to TRBJ2-5; 8 positions match TRBD1. Looked up from germline, CDR1 is LGHDT and CDR2 is YNNKEL (reference sequence). Trimming cost V 0 bases and J 5 bases; bases outside gene matches: 5. The CDR3 totals 15 residues. This CDR3 is CASSQEQGAEETQYF. The CDR3 region has the DNA TGTGCCAGCAGCCAAGAGCAGGGGGCGGAGGAGACCCAGTACTTC.

The rearrangement uses TRBV27 and TRBJ1-5, with D perhaps TRBD1 (6 bases). The length of the CDR3 is 14 residues. The germline gives CDR1 MNHEY, CDR2 SMNVEV (reference sequence). Deletions cut 7 bases from V and 2 bases from J, with 12 bases between. This CDR3 reads CASNRGGGNQPQHF. DNA for the CDR3: TGTGCCAGCAACCGGGGGGGCGGCAATCAGCCCCAGCATTTT.

The genes are TRBV5-1 and TRBJ2-1, with 15 nucleotides matching TRBD2. The CDR3 is 17 residues long. Trimming took 4 bases from V and 4 from J; bases not matched to a gene: 6. The germline V gene has CDR1 SGHRS and CDR2 YFSETQ. The CDR3 nucleotides are TGCGCCAGCAGCACCGGGACTAGCGGGGGGCTATACAATGAGCAGTTCTTC. As protein: CASSTGTSGGLYNEQFF.

V gene TRBV28 combines with J gene TRBJ2-5, with 11 bases aligning to TRBD1. CDR1 and CDR2 (germline): MDHEN, SYDVKM. Losses at the gene ends were 6 bases for V and 9 bases for J; bases not matched to a gene: 9. The CDR3 covers 14 residues. CDR3 residues: CASSMGQGVGAQYF. The CDR3 DNA reads TGTGCCAGCAGCATGGGACAGGGGGTAGGGGCCCAGTACTTC.

The rearrangement links TRBV28 to TRBJ1-1; 7 nucleotides line up with TRBD1. There are 18 residues in the CDR3. Per germline, CDR1 MDHEN and CDR2 SYDVKM. Germline trimming cut 3 bases from V and 3 bases from J; bases unmatched to any gene: 16. The CDR3: CASSFWALEGAVDTEAFF. The DNA for the CDR3 is TGTGCCAGCAGTTTTTGGGCCTTAGAGGGGGCAGTGGACACTGAAGCTTTCTTT. Filled out from reference TRBV28 and TRBJ1-1, the complete variable domain reads DVKVTQSSRYLVKRTGEKVFLECVQDMDHENMFWYRQDPGLGLRLIYFSYDVKMKEKGDIPEGYSVSREKKERFSLILESASTNQTSMYLCASSFWALEGAVDTEAFFGQGTRLTVV.

The chain combines TRBV7-9 with TRBJ1-2; 7 bases are shared with TRBD1. V trimming: 4 bases; J trimming: 4 bases; junction bases outside the gene matches: 15. Germline CDR1 reads SEHNR; CDR2 reads FQNEAQ (reference sequence). This CDR3 region has 17 residues. CDR3 residues: CASSSDPTGKVSYGYTF. CDR3 DNA: TGTGCCAGCAGCTCGGACCCGACAGGGAAGGTTTCCTATGGCTACACCTTC.

J is TRBJ1-6 and V is TRBV5-1; no firm D call. The CDR3 length is 15 residues. Trimming removed 1 base from V and 5 bases from J, with 10 bases in between. The germline CDR1 and CDR2 sequences are SGHRS and YFSETQ. This chain's CDR3 is CASSLSVSDNSPLHF. In DNA form, the CDR3 reads TGCGCCAGCAGCTTGAGTGTCAGTGATAATTCACCCCTCCACTTT.

The chain has TRBV15 and TRBJ2-7; 9 bases match TRBD2. Germline lookup yields CDR1 LNHNV and CDR2 YYDKDF (reference sequence). V dropped 1 base and J dropped 3; count of bases not matched to a gene: 10. There are 17 residues in the CDR3. The CDR3 loop is CATSRGGRGRANYEQYF. CDR3 DNA sequence: TGTGCCACCAGCAGAGGGGGGCGCGGGAGGGCGAACTACGAGCAGTACTTC.

The chain joins TRBV6-4 to TRBJ2-3; 7 nucleotides line up with TRBD2. The CDR3 is 17 residues long. V dropped 6 bases and J dropped 4; count of bases not matched to a gene: 16. CDR1 and CDR2 (germline): MRHNA, SNTAGT. The DNA of the CDR3 is TGTGCCAGCAGCCCCGTGGGTGGACTAGTGCGCCCAGATACGCAGTATTTT. This translates into CASSPVGGLVRPDTQYF.

This clone has a handful of counts. The chain combines TRBV10-3 with TRBJ1-5, with TRBD1 identical over 7 bases. This CDR3 is built from 13 residues. CDR1 and CDR2 from the germline V gene are ENHRY and SYGVKD. V lost 7 bases and J lost 5; bases outside the gene matches: 5. Here the CDR3 reads CAINRDSDQPQHF. In DNA, the CDR3 is TGTGCCATCAACCGGGACAGTGATCAGCCCCAGCATTTT.

The genes are TRBV5-6 and TRBJ1-4; D gene ambiguous. The CDR3 is made up of 14 amino acids. Germline CDR1 SGHDT, CDR2 YYEEEE. The V and J ends lost 0 bases and 4 bases respectively, with 7 bases between them. The CDR3 spells CASSLAGNNEKLFF. CDR3 in DNA: TGTGCCAGCAGCTTGGCGGGAAATAATGAAAAACTGTTTTTT.

V gene TRBV9 combines with J gene TRBJ1-1; the match to TRBD1 covers 8 bases. This CDR3 has 14 residues. Germline V gene data show CDR1 as SGDLS and CDR2 as YYNGEE. V dropped 4 bases and J dropped 8; count of bases not matched to a gene: 10. The CDR3 DNA reads TGTGCCAGCAGCCCTTCTAGACAGGGGACCGAAGCTTTCTTT. Its translation is CASSPSRQGTEAFF.

V gene TRBV28 combines with J gene TRBJ1-6, with 9 bases aligning to TRBD1. Germline V gives CDR1 MDHEN, CDR2 SYDVKM. J lost 9 bases, V lost 5 bases, and 5 bases had no gene match. The CDR3 has 14 amino acids. Written as DNA, the CDR3 is TGTGCCAGCAGTGCCCCGGGACAGGGTTCACCCCTCCACTTT. Translated: CASSAPGQGSPLHF. Filled out from reference TRBV28 and TRBJ1-6, the complete variable domain reads DVKVTQSSRYLVKRTGEKVFLECVQDMDHENMFWYRQDPGLGLRLIYFSYDVKMKEKGDIPEGYSVSREKKERFSLILESASTNQTSMYLCASSAPGQGSPLHFGNGTRLTVT.

The rearrangement joins TRBV7-9 to TRBJ2-1; possible D gene TRBD2, 6 bases. This CDR3 has 15 residues. The V and J ends lost 1 base and 6 bases respectively, with 13 bases between them. From germline, CDR1 is SEHNR and CDR2 FQNEAQ (reference sequence). The CDR3 bases are TGTGCCAGCAGCTTAGGGACTACCTCGTTCAATGAGCAGTTCTTC. It encodes CASSLGTTSFNEQFF.

The chain links TRBV27 to TRBJ2-3; possibly TRBD2 for D (6 bases). The V end lost 6 bases, the J end lost 5 bases, and 15 bases lay between the germline ends. Germline lookup yields CDR1 MNHEY and CDR2 SMNVEV (reference sequence). The CDR3 covers 14 residues. In DNA form, the CDR3 reads TGTGCCAGCAGCCTACGGGGGTTCCAAGATACGCAGTATTTT. Its translation is CASSLRGFQDTQYF.